The next 23 T cell receptor beta chains were all read from a single sample in a study of tumor-infiltrating lymphocytes in primary liver carcinoma. Unsorted whole blood served as the source of blood RNA, and germline DNA was extracted as well. Starting material of 450 to 500 ng total RNA yielded TCR beta cDNA via a constant-region primer. TCR beta libraries came from three nested multiplex PCR rounds using slightly modified ARM-PCR. A C-beta reverse primer and TRBV1-TRBV30 forward primers served in each of the first two PCR rounds, at 9 to 10 cycles apiece. TCRdb recomputed calls from the multiplex PCR reads with MiXCR, one row per CDR3 protein. This table has approximately 330,000 distinct CDR3 sequences, 65% appearing once. What was sequenced was peripheral blood. Receptors were obtained from a man in his forties with primary liver carcinoma and hepatitis B virus infection.

As concerns this clonotype: No conserved phenylalanine or tryptophan is present at the end of the CDR3, so a read error is the likely explanation. This chain's CDR3 is CGILRGPYEQYC. The CDR3 DNA reads TGTGGCATCTTAAGGGGGCCCTACGAGCAGTACTGC. This chain uses TRBV10-3 with TRBJ2-7; the match to TRBD1 covers 7 bases. CDR1 and CDR2 from the germline V gene are ENHRY and SYGVKD. CDR3 length equals 12 residues.

This chain connects TRBV5-1 to TRBJ1-3; D possibly corresponds to TRBD1 (5 bases). The CDR3 totals 16 residues. In germline, CDR1 is SGHRS, CDR2 YFSETQ. Trimming left V 0 bases short and J 0 bases short, with 10 bases between. CDR3 nucleotides: TGCGCCAGCAGCTTGGAGGGACCAAGCTCTGGAAACACCATATATTTT. This codes for CASSLEGPSSGNTIYF.

With respect to this clonotype: It may be a read error: a sequence one base away is much more abundant. The gene calls are TRBV6-1 and TRBJ2-1; 10 bases agree with TRBD2. The germline V gene encodes CDR1 MNHNS and CDR2 SASEGT. This CDR3 is 16 amino acids long. CDR3 coding DNA: TGTGTCAGCAGTCCCCAGCGGGGGGGAACCTACAATGAGCAGTTCTTC. Its translation: CVSSPQRGGTYNEQFF.

The chain carries TRBV18 and TRBJ2-7; 7 bases align to TRBD1. CDR1 KGHSH and CDR2 LQKENI come from the germline V gene. V was clipped by 3 bases and J by 1 base; unmatched bases: 6. This CDR3 is 15 amino acids long. The CDR3 bases are TGTGCCAGCTCACCCCGGGACAGTCCTTCCTACGAGCAGTACTTC. This encodes CASSPRDSPSYEQYF.

Regarding this clonotype: Being one base from a much bigger clone, this may be a read error. V is TRBV6-5 and J is TRBJ1-3, with a tentative D call TRBD1 (5 bases). The CDR3 is made up of 15 amino acids. Trimming cost V 4 bases and J 4 bases, with 14 bases left between them. Germline V gives CDR1 MNHEY, CDR2 SVGAGI. The CDR3 reads CASSWSGDQGNTIYF. CDR3 coding DNA: TGTGCCAGCAGTTGGTCTGGGGACCAAGGAAACACCATATATTTT.

J is TRBJ1-2 and V is TRBV6-2 or TRBV6-3; the match to TRBD1 covers 7 bases. Per the germline V gene, CDR1 is MNHEY and CDR2 is SVGEGT. V lost 3 bases to trimming and J lost 8 bases; unmatched junction nucleotides: 6. The CDR3 length is 13 residues. The CDR3 region is CASSYKGAWGYTF. The CDR3 DNA is TGTGCCAGCAGTTATAAGGGGGCCTGGGGCTACACCTTC.

A few counts support this clonotype. The chain joins TRBV10-3 to TRBJ2-2; D is possibly TRBD1 (6 bases). V was trimmed by 4 bases and J by 3 bases, leaving 12 bases between them. This CDR3 is built from 15 residues. Germline loops: CDR1 ENHRY, CDR2 SYGVKD. The CDR3 DNA reads as TGTGCCATCAGTGTCTCAGGGGTAGACACCGGGGAGCTGTTTTTT. Translated: CAISVSGVDTGELFF.

This clonotype has just one count. A much larger clone is a single base away; this may be a read error. V is TRBV12-5 and J is TRBJ2-5; the D gene is possibly TRBD2 (5 bases). The CDR3 extends over 14 amino acids. Germline CDR1 LGHNT, CDR2 FRNRAP. The CDR3 protein is CASAMDSTQVTQYF. The CDR3 DNA follows: TGTGCTAGTGCCATGGACTCCACCCAAGTGACCCAGTACTTC.

This clonotype was counted many times. A much larger clone differs by one base, so this may be a read error. This chain joins TRBV11-2 and TRBJ2-1, with D perhaps matching TRBD1 or TRBD2 (5 bases each). The CDR3 loop spans 15 amino acids. CDR1 is SGHAT, CDR2 FQNNGV, per germline. CDR3 protein: CASSLLGTTYSEQFF. The CDR3 DNA is TGTGCCAGCAGCTTATTGGGGACCACCTACAGTGAGCAGTTCTTC.

The chain couples TRBV4-1 to TRBJ1-2; no definite D call. CDR1 is MGHRA, CDR2 YSYEKL, per germline. CDR3 size: 18 residues. The V and J ends lost 0 bases and 2 bases respectively, with 19 bases between them. The CDR3 here is CASSQEIQSLWRNYGYTF. In DNA, the CDR3 is TGCGCCAGCAGCCAAGAGATACAGAGCCTGTGGCGAAACTATGGCTACACCTTC.

As to this clonotype: Being one base from a much bigger clone, this may be a read error. The rearrangement uses TRBV6-5 and TRBJ2-2; 8 bases agree with TRBD1. From germline, CDR1 is MNHEY and CDR2 SVGAGI. The length of the CDR3 is 15 residues. CDR3 loop: CASSTSRGRTGELSF. In DNA form, the CDR3 reads TGTGCCAGCAGTACCTCCAGGGGGCGGACCGGGGAGCTGTCTTTT.

On this clonotype itself: The junction differs from germline at one of its ends, possibly a read error. The chain is built from TRBV12-3 or TRBV12-4 and TRBJ2-7, with D possibly matching TRBD1 (7 bases). CDR3 length equals 13 residues. The CDR3 reads CASSSEGAYVQYF. For the CDR3, the DNA is TGTGCCAGCAGTTCGGAGGGGGCTTACGTGCAGTACTTC.

This rearrangement joins TRBV30 to TRBJ2-5; 14 bases align to TRBD2. The CDR3 covers 17 residues. After removal of 3 bases from V and 6 bases from J, the junction contained 12 bases not matched to a gene. CDR1 and CDR2 (germline): GTSNPN, SVGIG (reference sequence). The CDR3 DNA follows: TGTGCCTGGAGGCCTCCGGGACTAGCGGGAGAAAGGAAGACCCAGTACTTC. This sequence encodes CAWRPPGLAGERKTQYF.

The CDR3 sequence is CARSLYLGGTGTDTQYF. The CDR3 DNA sequence: TGTGCCAGGAGCCTTTACCTAGGGGGAACGGGGACAGATACGCAGTATTTT. V and J are TRBV5-4 and TRBJ2-3; possible D gene TRBD1, 6 bases. The CDR3 extends over 17 amino acids. In germline, CDR1 is SGHNT, CDR2 YYREEE (reference sequence). Trimming took off 8 bases at V and 3 bases at J, with 25 bases between the two ends.

As for this clonotype: A read error may be the cause here, since a much bigger clone is one base away. V usage is TRBV6-6 and J usage is TRBJ2-3, with a weak D call TRBD2 (6 bases). V was cut by 10 bases and J by 0 bases, with 17 bases left in between. The CDR3 contains 15 residues. From germline, CDR1 is MNHNY and CDR2 SVGAGI (reference sequence). CDR3 in amino acids: CAISETGLSTDTQYF. The CDR3 DNA follows: TGTGCCATCAGCGAAACGGGACTTAGCACAGATACGCAGTATTTT.

Points on this clonotype: A much larger clone lies a single base off, so this may be a read error. The V call is TRBV11-2, the J call TRBJ2-2, with TRBD2 matching over 10 bases. J lost 3 bases, V lost 5 bases, and 9 bases had no gene match. Germline lookup yields CDR1 SGHAT and CDR2 FQNNGV. CDR3 size: 17 residues. The CDR3 DNA follows: TGTGCCAGCAGCCAAGTGCAGGGACTAGCGTACACCGGGGAGCTGTTTTTT. This gives the protein CASSQVQGLAYTGELFF.

This clonotype has a handful of counts. One base away lies a much larger clone, so this may be a sequencing read error. The chain links TRBV6-6 to TRBJ2-3, with D uncertain. CDR1 is MNHNY, CDR2 SVGAGI, per germline (reference sequence). Deletions cut 8 bases from V and 0 bases from J, with 9 bases between. The CDR3 length is 13 residues. The CDR3 region has the DNA TGTGCCAGCCGCGAACATAGCACAGATACGCAGTATTTT. Translating gives CASREHSTDTQYF.

This clonotype was recorded a few times. This may stem from a read error, because a much larger clone lies one nucleotide away. Written as DNA, the CDR3 is TGTGCCAGCAGTGAAGCGCTTCGAGGGAGCGCGGATGATGAGCAGTTCTTC. Encoded protein: CASSEALRGSADDEQFF. This chain uses TRBV6-1 with TRBJ2-1, with a weak D call TRBD2 (5 bases). The CDR3 sequence is 17 residues long. Germline CDR1 and CDR2: MNHNS and SASEGT. The V and J ends lost 0 bases and 8 bases respectively, with 20 bases between them.

This clonotype was seen ten or more times. The rearrangement joins TRBV6-5 to TRBJ2-1, with 9 positions matching TRBD2. The V and J ends lost 7 bases and 9 bases, in that order; junction bases with no gene match: 7. CDR1 and CDR2 (germline): MNHEY, SVGAGI. The CDR3 is made up of 13 amino acids. The CDR3 DNA reads as TGTGCCAGCAAACTAGCGGGCGGAGGTGAGCAGTTCTTC. This codes for CASKLAGGGEQFF.

A word on this clonotype: A read error may be the cause here, since a much bigger clone is one base away. This rearrangement joins TRBV6-5 to TRBJ1-5, with 8 bases matching TRBD1. Per germline, CDR1 MNHEY and CDR2 SVGAGI. This CDR3 contains 17 residues. This CDR3 is CASRATGDPYSNQSQHF. Here the CDR3 DNA reads TGTGCCAGCAGGGCGACAGGGGATCCGTATAGCAATCAGTCCCAGCATTTT.

This clonotype is medium-sized by share. The chain has TRBV11-2 and TRBJ2-7; 11 bases fit TRBD1. Trimming took 5 bases from V and 5 from J; bases not matched to a gene: 8. This CDR3 is built from 15 residues. Germline loops: CDR1 SGHAT, CDR2 FQNNGV. The CDR3 region is CASSGGQGVVHEQYF. CDR3 nucleotides: TGTGCCAGCAGCGGGGGACAGGGGGTTGTGCACGAGCAGTACTTC.

With respect to this clonotype: Compared with germline, one end of the junction differs, possibly owing to a read error. This rearrangement joins TRBV28 to TRBJ1-5; D possibly corresponds to TRBD1 (6 bases). Germline loops: CDR1 MDHEN, CDR2 SYDVKM. The CDR3 covers 17 residues. As DNA, the CDR3 is TGTGCCAGCAGTCCTATCGGGGGCGGGACAATCAATCACCCCCAGCATTTC. Its protein is CASSPIGGGTINHPQHF.

V is TRBV6-5 and J is TRBJ2-5; maybe TRBD2 (6 bases). The CDR3 is 14 amino acids. CDR1 MNHEY and CDR2 SVGAGI come from the germline V gene. V was trimmed by 6 bases and J by 7 bases, leaving 18 bases between them. The CDR3 DNA follows: TGTGCCAGCAGACCTGTAGCGGCACCGGGGACCCAGTACTTC. Translation: CASRPVAAPGTQYF.